This entry describes one T cell receptor (beta chain). The antigen is unknown. CDR1 and CDR2 (germline): SGDLS, YYNGEE. The CDR3 extends over 15 amino acids. The V and J ends lost 0 bases and 5 bases respectively, with 11 bases between them. The sample is drawn from a study of beta chain features in type 1 diabetes. The study's findings and limits: Short templates might get an advantage during PCR, and this would be equal in patients and controls. Moderate yet significant TCRB CDR3 shortening was seen in Type 1 diabetes patients in all four CD4+ subsets.

The investigators reverse transcribed all of the isolated RNA, so they sequenced expressed TCRB transcripts. Deep immunoSEQ sequencing covered naive, central memory and regulatory T cell samples. Sequencing was performed with immunoSEQ multiplex PCR; in TCRdb, only in-frame clones are kept and a portion is missing. The sample has under 400,000 clones; around 15% are singletons. This TCR was recovered from a man aged 25-45 years in good health. Sequenced material: central memory CD4+ T cells from blood. The chain carries TRBV9 and TRBJ1-4; D perhaps matches TRBD1 (5 bases). The CDR3 nucleotides are TGTGCCAGCAGCGTAGCTGGGGCCCCAAATGAAAAACTGTTTTTT. Translation: CASSVAGAPNEKLFF.